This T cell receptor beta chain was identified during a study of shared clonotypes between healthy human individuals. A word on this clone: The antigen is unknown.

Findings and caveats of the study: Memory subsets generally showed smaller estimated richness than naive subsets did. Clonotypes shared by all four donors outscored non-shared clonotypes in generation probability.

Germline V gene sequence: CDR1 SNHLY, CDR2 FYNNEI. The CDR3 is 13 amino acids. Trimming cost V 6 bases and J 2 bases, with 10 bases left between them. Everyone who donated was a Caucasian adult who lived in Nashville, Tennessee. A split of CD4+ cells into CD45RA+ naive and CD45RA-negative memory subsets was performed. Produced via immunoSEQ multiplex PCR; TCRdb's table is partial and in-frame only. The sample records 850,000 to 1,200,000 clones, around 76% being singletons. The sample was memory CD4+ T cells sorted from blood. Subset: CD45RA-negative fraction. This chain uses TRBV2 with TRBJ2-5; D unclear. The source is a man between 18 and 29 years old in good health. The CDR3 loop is CASRFGRQETQYF. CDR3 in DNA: TGTGCCAGCAGGTTCGGAAGACAAGAGACCCAGTACTTC. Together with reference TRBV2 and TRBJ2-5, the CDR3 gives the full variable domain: EPEVTQTPSHQVTQMGQEVILRCVPISNHLYFYWYRQILGQKVEFLVSFYNNEISEKSEIFDDQFSVERPDGSNFTLKIRSTKLEDSAMYFCASRFGRQETQYFGPGTRLLVL.